The 5 T cell receptor beta chains reported below all come from one sample, sequenced in a study of siplizumab effects on memory and regulatory T cells. Using immunoSEQ multiplex PCR, the repertoire was profiled, and TCRdb retains in-frame clones only, with some absent. Of nearly 85,000 clones in the sample, 87% are singletons; the top ten hold approximately 1.5%. The sequenced sample was Tregs sorted from blood. The source of these receptors is a human donor in good health.

The chain employs TRBV30 and TRBJ1-2; D gene ambiguous. The CDR3 length is 10 residues. Germline V gene sequence: CDR1 GTSNPN, CDR2 SVGIG (reference sequence). Trimming took 8 bases from V and 6 from J, leaving 10 bases between them. The DNA of the CDR3 is TGTGCCCGTTGGGGAAATGGCTACACCTTC. Its protein is CARWGNGYTF. Together with reference TRBV30 and TRBJ1-2, the CDR3 gives the full variable domain: SQTIHQWPATLVQPVGSPLSLECTVEGTSNPNLYWYRQAAGRGLQLLFYSVGIGQISSEVPQNLSASRPQDRQFILSSKKLLLSDSGFYLCARWGNGYTFGSGTRLTVV.

The chain employs TRBV4-3 and TRBJ1-6; D unresolved. V was pared by 0 bases and J by 5 bases, with 11 bases between. This CDR3 is built from 16 residues. The germline V gene has CDR1 LGHNA and CDR2 YSLEER. The CDR3 nucleotides read TGCGCCAGCAGCCAAGATCGAGGCAGAAATAATTCACCCCTCCACTTT. Encoded protein: CASSQDRGRNNSPLHF.

This chain uses TRBV5-6 with TRBJ1-1; 8 bases fit TRBD1. V trimming: 4 bases; J trimming: 0 bases; junction bases outside the gene matches: 8. The germline CDR1 and CDR2 sequences are SGHDT and YYEEEE. This CDR3 contains 16 residues. DNA for the CDR3: TGTGCCAGCAGCCGCGAATTGGGACAGGTGAACACTGAAGCTTTCTTT. Protein sequence: CASSRELGQVNTEAFF.

This clone has just a few counts. The V gene is TRBV5-6, the J gene TRBJ1-5; 9 nucleotides agree with TRBD1. Germline trimming cut 3 bases from V and 5 bases from J; bases unmatched to any gene: 6. In germline, CDR1 is SGHDT, CDR2 YYEEEE. The CDR3 length is 15 residues. DNA for the CDR3: TGTGCCAGCAGCTCCGGGACAGGGAGATATCAGCCCCAGCATTTT. This encodes CASSSGTGRYQPQHF. Based on the CDR3 plus reference TRBV5-6 and TRBJ1-5, the full variable domain is DAGVTQSPTHLIKTRGQQVTLRCSPKSGHDTVSWYQQALGQGPQFIFQYYEEEERQRGNFPDRFSGHQFPNYSSELNVNALLLGDSALYLCASSSGTGRYQPQHFGDGTRLSIL.

This sequence joins TRBV28 and TRBJ1-2, with a possible D match to TRBD1 (5 bases). The V and J ends lost 8 bases and 2 bases respectively, with 15 bases between them. CDR1 and CDR2 (germline): MDHEN, SYDVKM. This CDR3 has 14 residues. CDR3 loop: CASLGTGENYGYTF. CDR3 nucleotide sequence: TGTGCCAGCCTGGGGACGGGGGAGAACTATGGCTACACCTTC.